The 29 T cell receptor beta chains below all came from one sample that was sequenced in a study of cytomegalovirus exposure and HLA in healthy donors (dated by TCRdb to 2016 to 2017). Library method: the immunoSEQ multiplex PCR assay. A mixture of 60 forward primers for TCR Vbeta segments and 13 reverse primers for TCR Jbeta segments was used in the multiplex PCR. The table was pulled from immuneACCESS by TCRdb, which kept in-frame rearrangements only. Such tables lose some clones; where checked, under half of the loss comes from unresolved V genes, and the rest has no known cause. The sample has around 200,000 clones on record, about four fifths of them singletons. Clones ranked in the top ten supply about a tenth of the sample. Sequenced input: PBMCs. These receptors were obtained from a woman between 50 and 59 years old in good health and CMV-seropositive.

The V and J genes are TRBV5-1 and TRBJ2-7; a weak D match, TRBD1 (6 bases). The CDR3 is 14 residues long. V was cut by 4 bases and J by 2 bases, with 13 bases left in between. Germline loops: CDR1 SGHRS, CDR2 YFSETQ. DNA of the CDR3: TGCGCCAGCAGCCCGGGGACAACTACCTACGAGCAGTACTTC. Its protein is CASSPGTTTYEQYF. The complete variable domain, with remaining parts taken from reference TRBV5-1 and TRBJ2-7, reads KAGVTQTPRYLIKTRGQQVTLSCSPISGHRSVSWYQQTPGQGLQFLFEYFSETQRNKGNFPGRFSGRQFSNSRSEMNVSTLELGDSALYLCASSPGTTTYEQYFGPGTRLTVT.

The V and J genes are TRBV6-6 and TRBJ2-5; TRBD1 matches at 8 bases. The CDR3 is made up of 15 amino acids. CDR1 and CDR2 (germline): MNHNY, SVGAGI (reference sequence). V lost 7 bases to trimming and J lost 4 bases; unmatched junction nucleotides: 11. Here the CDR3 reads CASKRDSQGAETQYF. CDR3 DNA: TGTGCCAGCAAACGAGATTCCCAGGGGGCAGAGACCCAGTACTTC.

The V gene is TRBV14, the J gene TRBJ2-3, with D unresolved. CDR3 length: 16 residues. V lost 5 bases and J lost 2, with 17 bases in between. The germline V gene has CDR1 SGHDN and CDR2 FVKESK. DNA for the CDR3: TGTGCCAGCAGCACCCAGCGCGGCGTTCTCACAGATACGCAGTATTTT. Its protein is CASSTQRGVLTDTQYF.

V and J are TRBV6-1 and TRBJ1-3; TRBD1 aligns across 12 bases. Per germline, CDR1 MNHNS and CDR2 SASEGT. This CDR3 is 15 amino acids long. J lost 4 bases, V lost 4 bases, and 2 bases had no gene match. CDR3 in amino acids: CASSAGTGGGNTIYF. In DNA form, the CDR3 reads TGTGCCAGCAGTGCCGGGACAGGGGGCGGAAACACCATATATTTT.

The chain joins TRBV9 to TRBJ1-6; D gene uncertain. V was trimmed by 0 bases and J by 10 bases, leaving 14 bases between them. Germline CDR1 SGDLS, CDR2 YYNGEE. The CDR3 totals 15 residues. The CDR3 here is CASSVATSGESPLHF. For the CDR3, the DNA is TGTGCCAGCAGCGTAGCTACGAGTGGAGAGTCACCCCTCCACTTT.

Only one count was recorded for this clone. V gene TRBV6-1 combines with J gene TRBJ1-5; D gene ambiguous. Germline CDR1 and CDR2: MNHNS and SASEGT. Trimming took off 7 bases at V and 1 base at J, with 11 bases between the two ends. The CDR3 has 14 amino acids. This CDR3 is CASKERISNQPQHF. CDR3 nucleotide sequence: TGTGCCAGCAAGGAGAGAATCAGCAATCAGCCCCAGCATTTT.

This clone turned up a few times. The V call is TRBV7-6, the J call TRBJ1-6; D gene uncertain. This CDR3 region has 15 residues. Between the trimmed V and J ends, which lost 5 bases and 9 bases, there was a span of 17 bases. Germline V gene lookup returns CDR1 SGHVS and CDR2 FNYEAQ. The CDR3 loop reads CASSQRSNSGSPLHF. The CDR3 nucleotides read TGTGCCAGCAGCCAGAGGTCTAATTCGGGTTCACCCCTCCACTTT.

The CDR3 DNA reads as TGTGCCTGGATTGTACAATCGCCCACAGATACGCAGTATTTT. Amino acid sequence: CAWIVQSPTDTQYF. This chain joins TRBV30 and TRBJ2-3; no clear D. V lost 4 bases, J lost 2 bases, and 13 bases lay in between. The germline gives CDR1 GTSNPN, CDR2 SVGIG (reference sequence). This CDR3 spans 14 amino acids. Variable domain in full (rest from reference TRBV30 and TRBJ2-3): SQTIHQWPATLVQPVGSPLSLECTVEGTSNPNLYWYRQAAGRGLQLLFYSVGIGQISSEVPQNLSASRPQDRQFILSSKKLLLSDSGFYLCAWIVQSPTDTQYFGPGTRLTVL.

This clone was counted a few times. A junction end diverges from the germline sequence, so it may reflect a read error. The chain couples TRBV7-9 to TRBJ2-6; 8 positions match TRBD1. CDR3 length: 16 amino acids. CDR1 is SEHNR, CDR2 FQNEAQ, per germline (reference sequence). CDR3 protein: CSSSLDRVAGANVLTF. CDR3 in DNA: TGTTCCAGCAGCTTGGACAGGGTGGCTGGGGCCAACGTCCTGACTTTC. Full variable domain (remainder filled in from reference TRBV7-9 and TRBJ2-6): DTGVSQNPRHKITKRGQNVTFRCDPISEHNRLYWYRQTLGQGPEFLTYFQNEAQLEKSRLLSDRFSAERPKGSFSTLEIQRTEQGDSAMYLCSSSLDRVAGANVLTFGAGSRLTVL.

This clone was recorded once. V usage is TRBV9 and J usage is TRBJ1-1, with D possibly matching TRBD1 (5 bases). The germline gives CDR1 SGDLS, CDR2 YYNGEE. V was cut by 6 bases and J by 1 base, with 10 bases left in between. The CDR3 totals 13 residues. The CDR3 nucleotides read TGTGCCAGCAACGCGGGGGAGAACACTGAAGCTTTCTTT. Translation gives CASNAGENTEAFF. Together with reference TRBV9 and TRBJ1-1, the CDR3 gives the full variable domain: DSGVTQTPKHLITATGQRVTLRCSPRSGDLSVYWYQQSLDQGLQFLIQYYNGEERAKGNILERFSAQQFPDLHSELNLSSLELGDSALYFCASNAGENTEAFFGQGTRLTVV.

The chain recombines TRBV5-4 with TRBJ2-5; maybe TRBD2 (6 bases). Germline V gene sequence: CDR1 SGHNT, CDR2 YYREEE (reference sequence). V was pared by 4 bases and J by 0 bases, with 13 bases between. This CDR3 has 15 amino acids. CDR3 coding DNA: TGTGCCAGCAGCCCGGCGGGGTGGTACCAAGAGACCCAGTACTTC. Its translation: CASSPAGWYQETQYF.

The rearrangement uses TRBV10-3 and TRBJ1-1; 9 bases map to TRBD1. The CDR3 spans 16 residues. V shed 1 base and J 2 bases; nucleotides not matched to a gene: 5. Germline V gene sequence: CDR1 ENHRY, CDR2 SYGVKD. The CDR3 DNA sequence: TGTGCCATCAGTGAGTGGGGGGACAGGGCTAACACTGAAGCTTTCTTT. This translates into CAISEWGDRANTEAFF.

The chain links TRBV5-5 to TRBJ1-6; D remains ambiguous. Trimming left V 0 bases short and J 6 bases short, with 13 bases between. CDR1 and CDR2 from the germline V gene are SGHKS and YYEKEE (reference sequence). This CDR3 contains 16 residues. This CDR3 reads CASSLAEAVFNSPLHF. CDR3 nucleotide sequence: TGTGCCAGCAGCTTGGCCGAGGCAGTTTTTAATTCACCCCTCCACTTT. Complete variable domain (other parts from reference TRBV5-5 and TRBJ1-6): DAGVTQSPTHLIKTRGQQVTLRCSPISGHKSVSWYQQVLGQGPQFIFQYYEKEERGRGNFPDRFSARQFPNYSSELNVNALLLGDSALYLCASSLAEAVFNSPLHFGNGTRLTVT.

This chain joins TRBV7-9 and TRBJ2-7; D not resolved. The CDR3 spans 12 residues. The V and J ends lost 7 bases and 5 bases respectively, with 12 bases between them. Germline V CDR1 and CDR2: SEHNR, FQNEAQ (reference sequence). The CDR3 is CASTLTLHEQYF. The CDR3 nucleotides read TGTGCCAGCACGCTAACTCTACACGAGCAGTACTTC.

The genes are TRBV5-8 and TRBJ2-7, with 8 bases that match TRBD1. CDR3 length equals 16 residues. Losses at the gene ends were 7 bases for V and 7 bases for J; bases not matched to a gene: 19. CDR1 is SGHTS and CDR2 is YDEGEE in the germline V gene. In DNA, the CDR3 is TGTGCCAGCCTGCTCCGGCCCGAGACAGGGGTCTGGGAGCAGTACTTC. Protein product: CASLLRPETGVWEQYF. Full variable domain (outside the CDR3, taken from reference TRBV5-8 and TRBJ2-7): EAGVTQSPTHLIKTRGQQATLRCSPISGHTSVYWYQQALGLGLQFLLWYDEGEERNRGNFPPRFSGRQFPNYSSELNVNALELEDSALYLCASLLRPETGVWEQYFGPGTRLTVT.

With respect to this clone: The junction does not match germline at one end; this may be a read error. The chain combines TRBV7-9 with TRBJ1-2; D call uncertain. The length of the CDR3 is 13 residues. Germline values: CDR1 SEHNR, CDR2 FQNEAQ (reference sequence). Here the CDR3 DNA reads TGTTCCAGCAGCTTTCCGGTGCGCGATGGCTACACCTTC. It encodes CSSSFPVRDGYTF.

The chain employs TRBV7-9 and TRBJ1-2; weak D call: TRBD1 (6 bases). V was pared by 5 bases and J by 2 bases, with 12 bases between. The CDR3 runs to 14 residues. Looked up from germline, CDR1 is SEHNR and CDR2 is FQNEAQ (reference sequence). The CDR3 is CASSRLQGNYGYTF. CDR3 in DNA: TGTGCCAGCAGCCGACTGCAGGGGAACTATGGCTACACCTTC.

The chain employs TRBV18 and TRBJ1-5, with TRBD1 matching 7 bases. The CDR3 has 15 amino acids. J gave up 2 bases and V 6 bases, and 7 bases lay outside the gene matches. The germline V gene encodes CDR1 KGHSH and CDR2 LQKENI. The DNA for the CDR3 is TGTGCCAGCTCGCTTATTGGACAGGGCAATCAGCCCCAGCATTTT. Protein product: CASSLIGQGNQPQHF.

In DNA form, the CDR3 reads TGTGCCTGGGGCGGGGCGTTCAATCAGCCCCAGCATTTT. This encodes CAWGGAFNQPQHF. The chain joins TRBV30 to TRBJ1-5, with D possibly being TRBD1 (5 bases). This CDR3 contains 13 residues. V lost 5 bases to trimming and J lost 3 bases, with 11 bases between them. Germline V gives CDR1 GTSNPN, CDR2 SVGIG (reference sequence).

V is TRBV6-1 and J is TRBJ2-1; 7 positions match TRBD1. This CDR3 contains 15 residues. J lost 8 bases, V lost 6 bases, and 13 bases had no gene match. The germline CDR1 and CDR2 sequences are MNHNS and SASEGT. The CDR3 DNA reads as TGTGCCAGCAGAGATTTGACAGGGCGAAAGGATGAGCAGTTCTTC. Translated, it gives CASRDLTGRKDEQFF.

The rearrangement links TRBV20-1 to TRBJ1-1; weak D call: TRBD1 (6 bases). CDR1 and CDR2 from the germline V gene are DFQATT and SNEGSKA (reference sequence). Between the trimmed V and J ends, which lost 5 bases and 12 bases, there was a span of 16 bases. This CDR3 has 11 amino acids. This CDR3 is CSASAGGRTFF. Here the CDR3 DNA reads TGCAGTGCTTCCGCCGGGGGGCGGACTTTCTTT.

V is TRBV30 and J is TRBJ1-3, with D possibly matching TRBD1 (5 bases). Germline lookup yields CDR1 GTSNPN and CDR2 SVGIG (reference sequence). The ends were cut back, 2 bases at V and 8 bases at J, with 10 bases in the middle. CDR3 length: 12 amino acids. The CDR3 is CAWSRGRDTIYF. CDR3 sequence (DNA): TGTGCCTGGAGTAGGGGTAGGGACACCATATATTTT.

The DNA for the CDR3 is TGTGCCAGCTCACGGACAGGGTCGGCCGAAAAACTGTTTTTT. This encodes CASSRTGSAEKLFF. The V call is TRBV18, the J call TRBJ1-4, with 8 bases that match TRBD1. The V segment lost 4 bases and the J segment 8 bases; nucleotides outside the gene matches: 6. The CDR3 consists of 14 residues. In germline, CDR1 is KGHSH, CDR2 LQKENI.

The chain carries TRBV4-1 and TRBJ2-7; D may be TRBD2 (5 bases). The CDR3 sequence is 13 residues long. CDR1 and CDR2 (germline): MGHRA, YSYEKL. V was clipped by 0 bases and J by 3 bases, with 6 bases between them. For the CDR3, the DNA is TGCGCCAGCAGCCAAGATGGAGGCTACGAGCAGTACTTC. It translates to CASSQDGGYEQYF.

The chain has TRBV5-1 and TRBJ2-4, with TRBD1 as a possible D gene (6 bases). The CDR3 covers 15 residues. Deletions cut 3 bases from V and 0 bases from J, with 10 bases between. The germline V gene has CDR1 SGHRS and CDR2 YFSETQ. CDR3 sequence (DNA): TGCGCCAGCAGCTGGACAGCACTAGCCAAAAACATTCAGTACTTC. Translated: CASSWTALAKNIQYF.

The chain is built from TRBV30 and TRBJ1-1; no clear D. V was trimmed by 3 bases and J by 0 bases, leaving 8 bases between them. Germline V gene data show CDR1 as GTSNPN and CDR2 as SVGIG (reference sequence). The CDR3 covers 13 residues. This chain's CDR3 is CAWRGRLNTEAFF. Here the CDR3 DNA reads TGTGCCTGGAGGGGCAGACTGAACACTGAAGCTTTCTTT.

CDR3 bases: TGTGCCATCAGGACAGGGGGCACCGCGAACTATGGCTACACCTTC. This encodes CAIRTGGTANYGYTF. The chain employs TRBV28 and TRBJ1-2; TRBD1 aligns across 11 bases. The CDR3 runs 15 residues. The trim removed 10 bases at V and 2 bases at J, leaving 9 bases unmatched. Germline V gene lookup returns CDR1 MDHEN and CDR2 SYDVKM.

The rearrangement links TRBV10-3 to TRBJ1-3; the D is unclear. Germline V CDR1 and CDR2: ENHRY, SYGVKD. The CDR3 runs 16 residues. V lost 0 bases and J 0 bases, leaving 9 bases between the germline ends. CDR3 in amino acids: CAISESDGISGNTIYF. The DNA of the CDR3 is TGTGCCATCAGTGAGTCGGACGGGATCTCTGGAAACACCATATATTTT.

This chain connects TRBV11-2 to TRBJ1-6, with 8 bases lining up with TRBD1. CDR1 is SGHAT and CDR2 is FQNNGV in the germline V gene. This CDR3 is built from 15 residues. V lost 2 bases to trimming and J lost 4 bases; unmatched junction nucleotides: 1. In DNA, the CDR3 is TGTGCCAGCAGCTTAAGGACAGGGTATAATTCACCCCTCCACTTT. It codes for CASSLRTGYNSPLHF.